The rows below give T cell receptor beta chains drawn from one sample of a study of response to subunit inactivated influenza vaccine. Using its own MiXCR run on the RT-PCR reads, TCRdb lists one record per CDR3 protein. The sample records approximately 480,000 distinct CDR3 sequences, 9.5% to 13% being singletons. The input for sequencing was PBMCs from blood, taken 35 to 45 days after vaccination. The receptors shown here come from a man aged 50 to 60 who received an inactivated influenza vaccine. Both conserved end residues are part of each CDR3. D genes are given only for firm matches. Only part of the rows carry a size: once, few, many, or a class if the clone is expanded.

v_gene	j_gene	d_gene	abundance	CDR3nt	CDR3aa
TRBV14	TRBJ1-1	NA	few	TGTGCCAGCAGCCAAGACATCGGGGGGGGTACTACTGAAGCTTTCTTT	CASSQDIGGGTTEAFF
TRBV5-1	TRBJ2-1	NA	few	TGCGCCAGCAGCTTGGCCTCTGGACTGGTCAATGAGCAGTTCTTC	CASSLASGLVNEQFF
TRBV20-1	TRBJ1-1	NA	many	TGCAGTGCTCCCCGGACAGTCATGAACACTGAAGCTTTCTTT	CSAPRTVMNTEAFF
TRBV3-1	TRBJ2-5	NA	NA	TGTGCCAGCAGCCGCCCCATGGACCAAGAGACCCAGTACTTC	CASSRPMDQETQYF
TRBV5-4	TRBJ2-1	TRBD2	many	TGTGCCAGCAGCGACCGGGGGGCCTACAATGAGCAGTTCTTC	CASSDRGAYNEQFF
TRBV5-6	TRBJ2-7	NA	few	TGTGCCAGCAGCTTGCGTGTTCAGGGGCTATGGACTAACCGTATTTATAATTACGAGCAGTACTTC	CASSLRVQGLWTNRIYNYEQYF
TRBV20-1	TRBJ2-7	NA	few	TGCAGTGCTAGACCTCAGAGTGGATTTGACTACGAGCAGTACTTC	CSARPQSGFDYEQYF
TRBV13	TRBJ2-7	NA	NA	TGTGCCAGCAGCTCACAACAGGGATACGGGACCTACGAGCAGTACTTC	CASSSQQGYGTYEQYF
TRBV6-5	TRBJ2-2	TRBD2	NA	TGTGCCAGCTGTTTTGTAGCGGGAGTTACCGGGGAGCTGTTTTTT	CASCFVAGVTGELFF
TRBV24-1	TRBJ2-7	NA	once	TGTGCCACCAGTGGACTGGACGGCACCTACGAGCAGTACTTC	CATSGLDGTYEQYF
TRBV12-3/TRBV12-4	TRBJ2-3	NA	NA	TGTGCCAGCAGTCCTCAGACTAATCCAGATACGCAGTATTTT	CASSPQTNPDTQYF
TRBV12-3/TRBV12-4	TRBJ1-2	NA	few	TGTGCCAGCAGTTTTACAGGAAATACCTATGGCTACACCTTC	CASSFTGNTYGYTF
TRBV7-2	TRBJ2-7	NA	NA	TGTGCCAGCACCGAAGGAGGGGTGGGAATACCGGCCGAGCAGTACTTC	CASTEGGVGIPAEQYF
TRBV4-3	TRBJ2-7	NA	NA	TGCGCCAGCAGCCAAGACGGGCAGGGTCCCTACGAGCAGTACTTC	CASSQDGQGPYEQYF